Each of the 27 T cell receptor beta chains below was sequenced from the same sample in a study of blood T cells in healthy people across ages. A sample-barcoded 5' primer and a J-beta primer mix were used in a second PCR of about 7 to 12 cycles. TCRdb reanalysed the 5' RACE reads using MiXCR and keeps one entry per CDR3 protein. This table has about 1,500,000 distinct CDR3 sequences, 25% to 30% appearing once. Sequencing was carried out using blood. The receptors derive from a woman aged 30 to 39 in good health.

The table lists this clonotype with a few counts. The rearrangement uses TRBV18 and TRBJ1-2; the D is unclear. V lost 3 bases to trimming and J lost 3 bases, with 14 bases between them. Germline V gene lookup returns CDR1 KGHSH and CDR2 LQKENI. CDR3 size: 15 residues. The CDR3 bases are TGTGCCAGCTCACCGAGGGCACTGAGGGACTATGGCTACACCTTC. It encodes CASSPRALRDYGYTF. Combining the CDR3 with reference TRBV18 and TRBJ1-2 gives the whole variable domain NAGVMQNPRHLVRRRGQEARLRCSPMKGHSHVYWYRQLPEEGLKFMVYLQKENIIDESGMPKERFSAEFPKEGPSILRIQQVVRGDSAAYFCASSPRALRDYGYTFGSGTRLTVV.

This clonotype was detected ten times or more. The CDR3 region is CASSYTDSSSYNEQFF. CDR3 bases: TGTGCCAGCAGTTACACGGATTCTAGCTCCTACAATGAGCAGTTCTTC. The rearrangement uses TRBV6-5 and TRBJ2-1; D gene unclear. Germline V gene lookup returns CDR1 MNHEY and CDR2 SVGAGI. The CDR3 loop spans 16 amino acids. The ends were cut back, 2 bases at V and 0 bases at J, with 11 bases in the middle.

This clonotype was recorded a few times. The CDR3 DNA is TGTGCCAGCACCTACACCGAGGGATTTGGGACTAGCGGGAGGGAGTACGAGCAGTACTTC. The encoded protein is CASTYTEGFGTSGREYEQYF. The chain employs TRBV7-2 and TRBJ2-7; 16 bases are a match to TRBD2. CDR3 length: 20 residues. The V gene's germline CDR1 is SGHTA and CDR2 FQGNSA. The junction had 19 bases not matched to a gene; V was cut back by 7 bases and J by 4 bases.

In DNA, the CDR3 is TGTGCCAGCAGTGTCGGGGGGGTGGACAGGGGTTCACCCCTCCACTTT. This encodes CASSVGGVDRGSPLHF. This chain joins TRBV9 and TRBJ1-6; 9 positions match TRBD1. The V and J ends lost 5 bases and 9 bases, in that order; junction bases with no gene match: 12. There are 16 residues in the CDR3. Germline V lookup: CDR1 SGDLS, CDR2 YYNGEE.

V is TRBV5-6 and J is TRBJ2-1; D perhaps matches TRBD2 (5 bases). Deletions cut 3 bases from V and 11 bases from J, with 24 bases between. CDR3 length equals 16 residues. The germline gives CDR1 SGHDT, CDR2 YYEEEE. This CDR3 reads CASSSSDYPARHKQFF. For the CDR3, the DNA is TGTGCCAGCAGCTCCTCTGACTATCCAGCTCGGCATAAGCAGTTCTTC.

A word on this clonotype: A read error may produce the germline difference seen at one junction end. J is TRBJ2-5 and V is TRBV7-9; 11 bases agree with TRBD2. Looked up from germline, CDR1 is SEHNR and CDR2 is FQNEAQ (reference sequence). CDR3 size: 16 residues. CDR3 DNA: TGTGCCGGCAGCTTAGCGGGGGGGAGCTATGCGGAGACCCAGTACTTC. Amino acids: CAGSLAGGSYAETQYF.

The gene calls are TRBV6-2 or TRBV6-3 and TRBJ2-1; 9 bases are shared with TRBD2. The ends lost 0 bases at V and 6 bases at J; junction bases unmatched: 3. Germline assignment: CDR1 MNHEY and CDR2 SVGEGT. CDR3 length equals 15 residues. The CDR3: CASSYSREGFNEQFF. The DNA for the CDR3 is TGTGCCAGCAGTTACTCGCGGGAGGGGTTCAATGAGCAGTTCTTC.

This clonotype was observed at least ten times. The chain uses TRBV21-1 and TRBJ2-7; the table calls TRBD1, which could not be checked here. TRBV21-1 is classified as a pseudogene. There are 15 residues in the CDR3. This CDR3 is CASSSRRTHYREQYF. The CDR3 nucleotides read TGTGCCAGCAGCTCGCGCCGGACCCACTACCGCGAGCAGTACTTC.

The gene calls are TRBV20-1 and TRBJ2-5, with 10 nucleotides matching TRBD2. Germline V lookup: CDR1 DFQATT, CDR2 SNEGSKA (reference sequence). V was clipped by 3 bases and J by 7 bases; unmatched bases: 17. CDR3 size: 17 residues. The CDR3 protein is CSARGSSGRIAEGTQYF. CDR3 DNA sequence: TGCAGTGCTAGGGGGTCTAGCGGGAGAATCGCGGAAGGGACCCAGTACTTC.

This sequence joins TRBV9 and TRBJ1-1; 7 bases agree with TRBD1. V gave up 4 bases and J gave up 0 bases; unmatched junction bases: 9. The CDR3 covers 16 residues. Germline loops: CDR1 SGDLS, CDR2 YYNGEE. CDR3 sequence: CASSYGQVGMNTEAFF. DNA for the CDR3: TGTGCCAGCAGCTACGGACAGGTTGGAATGAACACTGAAGCTTTCTTT. The complete variable domain, with remaining parts taken from reference TRBV9 and TRBJ1-1, reads DSGVTQTPKHLITATGQRVTLRCSPRSGDLSVYWYQQSLDQGLQFLIQYYNGEERAKGNILERFSAQQFPDLHSELNLSSLELGDSALYFCASSYGQVGMNTEAFFGQGTRLTVV.

The sample holds a few counts of this clonotype. The rearrangement joins TRBV7-7 to TRBJ2-1, with 12 bases that match TRBD2. Germline V gene sequence: CDR1 SSHAT, CDR2 FNYEAQ (reference sequence). This CDR3 region has 16 residues. The J segment lost 3 bases and the V segment lost 5 bases, leaving 5 bases of the junction unmatched. The DNA of the CDR3 is TGTGCCAGCAGCCACTCTAGCGGGGGGGGCTACAATGAGCAGTTCTTC. Translated: CASSHSSGGGYNEQFF. The whole variable domain, filled in from reference TRBV7-7 and TRBJ2-1, reads GAGVSQSPRYKVTKRGQDVTLRCDPISSHATLYWYQQALGQGPEFLTYFNYEAQPDKSGLPSDRFSAERPEGSISTLTIQRTEQRDSAMYRCASSHSSGGGYNEQFFGPGTRLTVL.

The chain recombines TRBV11-1 with TRBJ1-1; D is ambiguous. Germline V gene sequence: CDR1 SGHAT, CDR2 FQDESV (reference sequence). The CDR3 runs to 13 residues. V lost 3 bases, J lost 5 bases, and 10 bases lay in between. CDR3 in DNA: TGTGCCAGCAGCTTTGGATTTGGTACTGAAGCTTTCTTT. This translates into CASSFGFGTEAFF.

This clonotype was seen ten or more times. This sequence joins TRBV29-1 and TRBJ2-1; D may be TRBD2 (5 bases). CDR1 is SQVTM, CDR2 ANQGSEA, per germline. CDR3 length: 11 amino acids. V shed 8 bases and J shed 8 bases, with 13 bases lying between them. The CDR3 DNA sequence: TGCAGCACGAGGGATTTCGATGAGCAGTTCTTC. It codes for CSTRDFDEQFF.

In the case of this clonotype: Possible read error: a much larger clone is one base away. The CDR3 DNA sequence: TGTGCCAGCAGCATAGGACAGGCAGGCTACGAGCAGTACTTC. Its protein is CASSIGQAGYEQYF. This chain connects TRBV9 to TRBJ2-7; 7 bases align to TRBD1. This CDR3 has 14 amino acids. V shed 4 bases and J 3 bases; nucleotides not matched to a gene: 7. Germline CDR1 is SGDLS and CDR2 is YYNGEE.

The rearrangement links TRBV12-3 or TRBV12-4 to TRBJ1-6; possibly TRBD1 for D (5 bases). V lost 5 bases and J 15 bases, leaving 11 bases between the germline ends. The CDR3 contains 11 residues. The CDR3 DNA is TGTGCCAGCAGTGTACAGGAAAACCTCCACTTT. Protein product: CASSVQENLHF.

This clonotype has only a few counts. J is TRBJ2-5 and V is TRBV24-1, with TRBD1 as a possible D gene (7 bases). The V end was cut by 0 bases, the J end by 1 base, with 14 bases between. CDR1 KGHDR and CDR2 SFDVKD come from the germline V gene. The CDR3 contains 17 residues. The CDR3 DNA follows: TGTGCCACCAGTGATTTGCCCGGGACAGCGGGCCAAGAGACCCAGTACTTC. Translation gives CATSDLPGTAGQETQYF.

The DNA of the CDR3 is TGTGCCAGCAGCTTAGAAGCGGGACAGTATTCACCCCTCCACTTT. Translated: CASSLEAGQYSPLHF. The chain uses TRBV7-2 and TRBJ1-6, with TRBD1 identical over 7 bases. Germline CDR1 and CDR2: SGHTA and FQGNSA. The CDR3 has 15 amino acids. V gave up 1 base and J gave up 8 bases; unmatched junction bases: 5.

This clonotype has more than one count but fewer than ten. The chain is built from TRBV11-2 and TRBJ2-3, with TRBD2 matching over 7 bases. V trimming: 2 bases; J trimming: 0 bases; junction bases outside the gene matches: 8. This CDR3 comprises 17 residues. CDR1 and CDR2 from the germline V gene are SGHAT and FQNNGV. CDR3 bases: TGTGCCAGCAGCTTACTTTCTGCGGGAGCTAGCACAGATACGCAGTATTTT. This translates into CASSLLSAGASTDTQYF.

This clonotype was counted only a few times. This rearrangement joins TRBV6-5 to TRBJ2-2, with TRBD2 matching 9 bases. Germline lookup yields CDR1 MNHEY and CDR2 SVGAGI. With 0 bases clipped from V and 0 bases from J, the junction kept 8 bases outside the gene matches. The CDR3 totals 19 residues. The CDR3 loop reads CASSYSILAGIANTGELFF. The CDR3 nucleotides are TGTGCCAGCAGTTACTCGATACTAGCGGGCATCGCGAACACCGGGGAGCTGTTTTTT.

This clonotype was counted between two and nine times. The chain couples TRBV29-1 to TRBJ2-1, with a weak D call TRBD2 (7 bases). Trimming took 2 bases from V and 15 from J, leaving 14 bases between them. The CDR3 has 11 residues. In germline, CDR1 is SQVTM, CDR2 ANQGSEA. CDR3 residues: CSVESAGAPFF. CDR3 DNA: TGCAGCGTTGAAAGTGCGGGGGCGCCGTTCTTC.

This clonotype was observed many times. This chain links TRBV29-1 with TRBJ2-3; 14 bases agree with TRBD2. V lost 6 bases, J lost 3 bases, and 2 bases stayed unmatched. In germline, CDR1 is SQVTM, CDR2 ANQGSEA. The CDR3 is 14 residues long. CDR3 protein: CSVGLAGATDTQYF. Written as DNA, the CDR3 is TGCAGCGTGGGACTAGCGGGGGCAACAGATACGCAGTATTTT.

The CDR3 nucleotides read TGTGCCATCAGTGAGCAACAACCTCTACCCCTCTACAATGAGCAGTTCTTC. This encodes CAISEQQPLPLYNEQFF. The chain carries TRBV10-3 and TRBJ2-1; no clear D. This CDR3 is built from 17 residues. The V gene lost 2 bases and the J gene lost 3 bases, with 17 bases spanning the gap. In germline, CDR1 is ENHRY, CDR2 SYGVKD.

The chain has TRBV20-1 and TRBJ2-2; perhaps TRBD2 as D (6 bases). This CDR3 region has 14 residues. CDR1 and CDR2 from the germline V gene are DFQATT and SNEGSKA (reference sequence). Trimming removed 2 bases at V and 5 bases at J, with 12 bases between. The CDR3 region has the DNA TGCAGTGCTAGAAGTCCAGGAGGGACCGGGGAGCTGTTTTTT. Translation gives CSARSPGGTGELFF.

Of note for this clonotype: With a much larger clone just one base away, this may be a read error. The chain joins TRBV6-2 or TRBV6-3 to TRBJ2-7, with D perhaps TRBD2 (5 bases). This CDR3 region has 15 residues. Germline V gene data show CDR1 as MNHEY and CDR2 as SVGEGT. The CDR3 DNA follows: TGTGCCAGCAGTTACCCTCAGCGGAGCTCCCACGAGCAGTACTTC. It translates to CASSYPQRSSHEQYF.

J is TRBJ1-1 and V is TRBV30; no definite D call. Trimming took off 4 bases at V and 4 bases at J, with 13 bases between the two ends. Per the germline V gene, CDR1 is GTSNPN and CDR2 is SVGIG (reference sequence). This CDR3 has 13 amino acids. The CDR3 protein is CAWMRSRITEAFF. The CDR3 region has the DNA TGTGCCTGGATGAGAAGTAGGATCACTGAAGCTTTCTTT.

This clonotype was detected only a few times. V and J are TRBV29-1 and TRBJ2-2; 11 nucleotides align to TRBD2. Germline lookup yields CDR1 SQVTM and CDR2 ANQGSEA. The J segment lost 7 bases and the V segment lost 0 bases, leaving 7 bases of the junction unmatched. This CDR3 is 16 amino acids long. CDR3 amino acids: CSVEDGTSGSIGELFF. CDR3 nucleotides: TGCAGCGTTGAAGACGGAACTAGCGGGAGCATCGGGGAGCTGTTTTTT.

The chain couples TRBV7-9 to TRBJ2-1, with 10 bases matching TRBD2. The J segment lost 1 base and the V segment lost 5 bases, leaving 8 bases of the junction unmatched. Per the germline V gene, CDR1 is SEHNR and CDR2 is FQNEAQ (reference sequence). CDR3 length: 17 amino acids. In DNA, the CDR3 is TGTGCCAGCAGCCATCCCTCAGCGGGGGGGTCCTACAATGAGCAGTTCTTC. This codes for CASSHPSAGGSYNEQFF.